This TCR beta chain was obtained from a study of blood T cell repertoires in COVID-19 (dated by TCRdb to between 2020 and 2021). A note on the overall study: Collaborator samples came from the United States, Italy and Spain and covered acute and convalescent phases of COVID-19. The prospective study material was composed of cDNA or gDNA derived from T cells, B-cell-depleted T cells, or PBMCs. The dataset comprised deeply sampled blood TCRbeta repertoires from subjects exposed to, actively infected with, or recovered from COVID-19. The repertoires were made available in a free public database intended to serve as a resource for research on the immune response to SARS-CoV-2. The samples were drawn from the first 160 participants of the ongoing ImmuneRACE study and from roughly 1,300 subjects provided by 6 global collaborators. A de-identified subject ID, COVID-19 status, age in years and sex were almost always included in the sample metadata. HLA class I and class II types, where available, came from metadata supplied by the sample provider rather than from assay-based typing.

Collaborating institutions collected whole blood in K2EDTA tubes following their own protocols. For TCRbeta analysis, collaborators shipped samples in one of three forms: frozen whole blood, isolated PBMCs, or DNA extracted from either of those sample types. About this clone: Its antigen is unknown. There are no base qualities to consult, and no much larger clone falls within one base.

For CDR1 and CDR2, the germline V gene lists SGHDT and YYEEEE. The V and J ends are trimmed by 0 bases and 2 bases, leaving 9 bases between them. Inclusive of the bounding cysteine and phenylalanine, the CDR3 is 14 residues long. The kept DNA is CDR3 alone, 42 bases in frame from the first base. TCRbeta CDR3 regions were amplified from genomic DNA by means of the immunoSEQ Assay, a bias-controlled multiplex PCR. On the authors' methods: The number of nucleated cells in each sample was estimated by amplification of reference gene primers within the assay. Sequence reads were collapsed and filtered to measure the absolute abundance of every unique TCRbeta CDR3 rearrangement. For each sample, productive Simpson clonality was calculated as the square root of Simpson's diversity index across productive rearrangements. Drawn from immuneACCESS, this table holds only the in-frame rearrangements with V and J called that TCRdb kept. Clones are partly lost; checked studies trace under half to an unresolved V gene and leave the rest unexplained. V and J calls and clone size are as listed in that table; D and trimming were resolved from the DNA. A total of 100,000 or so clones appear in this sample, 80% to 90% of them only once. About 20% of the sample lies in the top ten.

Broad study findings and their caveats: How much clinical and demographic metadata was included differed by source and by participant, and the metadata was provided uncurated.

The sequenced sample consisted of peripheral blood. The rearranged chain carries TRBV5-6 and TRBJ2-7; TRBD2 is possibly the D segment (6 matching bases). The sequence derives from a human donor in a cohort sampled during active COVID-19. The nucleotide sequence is TGTGCCAGCAGCTTGGGGAGGGATACCTACGAGCAGTACTTC. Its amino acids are CASSLGRDTYEQYF.